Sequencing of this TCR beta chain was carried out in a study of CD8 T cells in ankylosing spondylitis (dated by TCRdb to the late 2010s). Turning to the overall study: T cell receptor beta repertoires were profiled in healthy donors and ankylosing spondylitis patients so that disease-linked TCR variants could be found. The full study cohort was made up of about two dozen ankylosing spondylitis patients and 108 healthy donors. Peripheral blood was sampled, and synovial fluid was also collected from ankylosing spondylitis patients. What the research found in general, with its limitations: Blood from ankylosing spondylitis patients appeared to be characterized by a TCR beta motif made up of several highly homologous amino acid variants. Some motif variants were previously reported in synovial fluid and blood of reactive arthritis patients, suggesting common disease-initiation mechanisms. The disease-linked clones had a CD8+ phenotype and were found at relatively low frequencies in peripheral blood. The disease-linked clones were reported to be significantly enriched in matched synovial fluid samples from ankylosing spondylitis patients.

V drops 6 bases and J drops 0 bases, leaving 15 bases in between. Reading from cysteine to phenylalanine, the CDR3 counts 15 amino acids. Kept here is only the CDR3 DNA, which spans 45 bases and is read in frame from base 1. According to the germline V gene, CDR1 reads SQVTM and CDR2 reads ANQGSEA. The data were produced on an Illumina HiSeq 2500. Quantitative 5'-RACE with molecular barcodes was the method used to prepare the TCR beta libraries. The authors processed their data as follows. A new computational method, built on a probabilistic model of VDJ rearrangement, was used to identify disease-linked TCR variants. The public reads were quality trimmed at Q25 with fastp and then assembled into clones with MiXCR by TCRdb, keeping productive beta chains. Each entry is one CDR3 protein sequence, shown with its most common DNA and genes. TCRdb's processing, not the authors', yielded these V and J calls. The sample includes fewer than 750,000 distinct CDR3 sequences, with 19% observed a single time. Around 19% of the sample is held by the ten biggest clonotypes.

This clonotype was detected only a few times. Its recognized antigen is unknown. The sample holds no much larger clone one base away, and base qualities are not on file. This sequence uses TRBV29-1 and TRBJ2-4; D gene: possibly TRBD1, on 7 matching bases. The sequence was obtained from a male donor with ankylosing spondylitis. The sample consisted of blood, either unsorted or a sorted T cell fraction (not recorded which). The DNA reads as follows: TGCAGCGTGAGTCCAGGGGGGATAGCCAAAAACATTCAGTACTTC. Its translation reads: CSVSPGGIAKNIQYF. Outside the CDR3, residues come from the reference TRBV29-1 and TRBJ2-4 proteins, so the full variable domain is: SAVISQKPSRDICQRGTSLTIQCQVDSQVTMMFWYRQQPGQSLTLIATANQGSEATYESGFVIDKFPISRPNLTFSTLTVSNMSPEDSSIYLCSVSPGGIAKNIQYFGAGTRLSVL.